The source of this T cell receptor (beta chain) is a study of T-cell reconstitution after alpha-beta-depleted transplantation in children. The library targeted TCRbeta and was prepared with unique molecular identifiers. From the PCR reads, TCRdb called clonotypes with MiXCR, one entry per CDR3 protein. The sample carries about 340,000 distinct CDR3 sequences, 10% recorded once. This CDR3 spans 12 amino acids. Germline assignment: CDR1 SEHNR and CDR2 FQNEAQ (reference sequence). The germline V and J ends were trimmed by 3 bases and 5 bases, with 8 bases remaining between them. The sample was PBMCs from the stem cell graft donor, taken from the stem cell graft. J is TRBJ2-7 and V is TRBV7-9; D possibly corresponds to TRBD1 (5 bases). The receptor was isolated from a human donor who donated a stem cell graft to a child with acute lymphoblastic leukemia. CDR3 sequence reads: CASSFGRDEQYF. CDR3 DNA: TGTGCCAGCAGCTTCGGCAGGGACGAGCAGTACTTC.